A single TCR beta chain is shown here with its context. V trimming: 5 bases; J trimming: 10 bases; junction bases outside the gene matches: 8. Germline CDR1 is SQVTM and CDR2 is ANQGSEA. The CDR3 runs to 13 residues. This sample is part of a study of blood T cell repertoires in COVID-19. Study as a whole: From the United States, Italy and Spain came samples of acute and convalescent COVID-19. Sources were T cells, B-cell-depleted T cells, or PBMCs; the material itself was cDNA or gDNA.

As originally analysed: Estimation of nucleated cell counts was performed using reference gene primer amplification. Here immunoSEQ multiplex PCR was the method, and the copy in TCRdb shows in-frame clones only, minus some. The DNA gave D and trimming, while V, J and clone size come from that table. Of tens of thousands of clones in the sample, roughly 85% were seen once. Sequenced: peripheral blood. This clonotype originated in a man in his forties or fifties with active or convalescent COVID-19. V usage is TRBV29-1 and J usage is TRBJ1-6; the match to TRBD1 covers 7 bases. CDR3 amino acids: CSVKTGAESPLHF. The DNA of the CDR3 is TGCAGCGTTAAAACAGGGGCGGAATCACCCCTCCACTTT. The entire variable domain, with the rest obtained from reference TRBV29-1 and TRBJ1-6, is as follows: SAVISQKPSRDICQRGTSLTIQCQVDSQVTMMFWYRQQPGQSLTLIATANQGSEATYESGFVIDKFPISRPNLTFSTLTVSNMSPEDSSIYLCSVKTGAESPLHFGNGTRLTVT.